A selection of T cell receptor beta chains follows, all from one sample in a study of a mutant IDH1 vaccine in newly diagnosed glioma. This table comes from immunoSEQ multiplex PCR, and its TCRdb copy is limited to in-frame clones, with some not included. The sample shows some 42,000 clones, approximately 83% of them seen only once. These receptors are not linked to any known antigen. Sequenced here: PBMCs, sampled from a glioma patient whose treatment included an IDH1 peptide vaccine. The receptors shown here come from a man between 35 and 55 years old with glioma. CDR3s include the opening cysteine and the closing phenylalanine or tryptophan. The D gene is left open where the match is weak. For some rows the clone size is stated as once, few or many, or as a class when expanded; others skip it.

clone size,D gene,J gene,V gene,CDR3 DNA,CDR3 protein
.,.,TRBJ2-2,TRBV29-1,TGCAGCGTTGGACTGGGCGGGGAGCTGTTTTTT,CSVGLGGELFF
.,TRBD1,TRBJ1-1,TRBV10-3,TGTGCCATCAGTGGAGACAGGGGATCGGCTTTCTTT,CAISGDRGSAFF
few,TRBD1,TRBJ1-5,TRBV6-5,TGTGCCAGCAGTGGACAGGGGGGCAATCAGCCCCAGCATTTT,CASSGQGGNQPQHF
.,.,TRBJ1-4,TRBV7-2,TGTGCCAGCAGCCCCCGCGGAGCAACTAATGAAAAACTGTTTTTT,CASSPRGATNEKLFF
.,TRBD1,TRBJ1-3,TRBV7-9,TGTGCCAGCAGGTCCGGGACAGGGACTGGAAACACCATATATTTT,CASRSGTGTGNTIYF
once,TRBD1,TRBJ2-3,TRBV7-2,TGTGCCAGCAGGTGGACAGGGGGCACAGATACGCAGTATTTT,CASRWTGGTDTQYF
.,TRBD1,TRBJ2-7,TRBV6-6,TGTGCCAGCAGTTACAGGGACAGGGGGGGGTTGTACGAGCAGTACTTC,CASSYRDRGGLYEQYF
once,.,TRBJ1-1,TRBV4-1,TGCGCCAGCAGCCGAAAGGACACGTACATCGAAAGGAACACTGAAGCTTTCTTT,CASSRKDTYIERNTEAFF
.,.,TRBJ2-7,TRBV6-1,TGTGCCAGCAGTGAAACGTTGGGAGTGAACGAGCAGTACTTC,CASSETLGVNEQYF
.,.,TRBJ2-7,TRBV9,TGTGCCAGCAGCGTAGGCTCACAACATACCTACGAGCAGTACTTC,CASSVGSQHTYEQYF
.,.,TRBJ2-1,TRBV5-1,TGCGCCAGCAGCCCAAACGTAGCCAACCTGTATCGGTTCTTC,CASSPNVANLYRFF
.,.,TRBJ1-2,TRBV7-2,TGTGCCAGCAGCTTAGGCAGCAGCTATGGCTACACCTTC,CASSLGSSYGYTF
.,TRBD1,TRBJ2-1,TRBV10-3,TGTGCCATCAGTGAGTCAGACAGGGTCAATGAGCAGTTCTTC,CAISESDRVNEQFF
.,.,TRBJ2-6,TRBV5-6,TGTGCCAGCAGCTCTCCGGGCAAGACTTCTGCGGGGGCCAACGTCCTGACTTTC,CASSSPGKTSAGANVLTF
once,.,TRBJ2-3,TRBV9,TGTGCCAGCAGTCCAGACTCCCACCCAGATACGCAGTATTTT,CASSPDSHPDTQYF
.,.,TRBJ1-2,TRBV6-1,TGTGCCAGCAGTGACCCCGCAGCGAGAGGCTACACCTTC,CASSDPAARGYTF
.,.,TRBJ1-1,TRBV5-5,TGTGCCAGCAGCCCACAGGTAAACACTGAAGCTTTCTTT,CASSPQVNTEAFF
.,.,TRBJ1-1,TRBV29-1,TGCAGCGTTGACCGGGGAGACACTGAAGCTTTCTTT,CSVDRGDTEAFF
.,TRBD2,TRBJ2-1,TRBV10-3,TGTGCCATCAGTGATCCCTCCGGGGCGGGAGGGCGGGGTGAGCAGTTCTTC,CAISDPSGAGGRGEQFF
.,TRBD1,TRBJ2-7,TRBV6-5,TGTGCCAGCACAGGACAGGATGGGTACGAGCAGTACTTC,CASTGQDGYEQYF
.,.,TRBJ2-1,TRBV6-5,TGTGCCAGCAGGGAGTGGGCCTCCGGGGCAAGTGAGCAGTTCTTC,CASREWASGASEQFF
.,TRBD2,TRBJ2-3,TRBV4-1,TGCGCCAGCAGCCCCTCGGGGGGGCTTCTTTATACGCAGTATTTT,CASSPSGGLLYTQYF
.,.,TRBJ2-7,TRBV19,TGTGCCAGTAGTACCAGGGGACTCTACGAGCAGTACTTC,CASSTRGLYEQYF
once,TRBD1,TRBJ2-3,TRBV6-6,TGTGCCAGCAGTTACGAGGACAGGGTCACAGATACGCAGTATTTT,CASSYEDRVTDTQYF
.,.,TRBJ2-7,TRBV11-2,TGTGCCAGCAGCCCGTCGACACTCAACCCTTCAAAGGAGGAGTACTTC,CASSPSTLNPSKEEYF
.,.,TRBJ1-5,TRBV29-1,TGCAGCTCCCGGGCCCTTAATCAGCCCCAGCATTTT,CSSRALNQPQHF
.,.,TRBJ1-2,TRBV7-9,TGTGCCAGCAGCTACGGGGTGGGGGGCCTCTACACCTTC,CASSYGVGGLYTF
.,.,TRBJ1-1,TRBV19,TGTGCCAGTAGTCCACGACCGGAGGGGGGAACTGAAGCTTTCTTT,CASSPRPEGGTEAFF
.,.,TRBJ2-4,TRBV5-1,TGCGCCAGCAGTTACGGGAGTTACGACAAAAACATTCAGTACTTC,CASSYGSYDKNIQYF
.,TRBD1,TRBJ1-1,TRBV18,TGTGCCAGCTCACCGGATGGACAGGATTATCTCGCTTTCTTT,CASSPDGQDYLAFF
.,.,TRBJ2-7,TRBV6-1,TGTGCCAGCAGTGAACATCGTGACGAGCAGTACTTC,CASSEHRDEQYF
.,.,TRBJ1-1,TRBV7-9,TGTGCCAGCAGCTTAAATATAGCCTCGAACACTGAAGCTTTCTTT,CASSLNIASNTEAFF
.,.,TRBJ1-1,TRBV28,TGTGCCAGCAGTTTATCTCAGGGGAGAGCTTTCTTT,CASSLSQGRAFF
.,TRBD2,TRBJ2-7,TRBV7-9,TGTGCCAGCAGCTTATTGTCTAGCGGGAATCGCGAGCAGTACTTC,CASSLLSSGNREQYF
.,.,TRBJ2-3,TRBV12-5,TGTGCTAGTGGTCCGCCGTCAGGAGCCAAGGCAGATACGCAGTATTTT,CASGPPSGAKADTQYF
.,TRBD1,TRBJ1-1,TRBV7-2,TGTGCCAGCAGCATCGGGACAGGGAGGACGGAAGCTTTCTTT,CASSIGTGRTEAFF
.,.,TRBJ1-2,TRBV19,TGTGCCAGTACGACAAGGGAAGTCGATGGCTACACCTTC,CASTTREVDGYTF
.,.,TRBJ2-3,TRBV14,TGTGCCAGCAGCCACCTCGAGACATCCTACACAGATACGCAGTATTTT,CASSHLETSYTDTQYF
.,.,TRBJ1-1,TRBV15,TGTGCCACCAGCAGAGAATCCAGGGTTTTGGCTGAAGCTTTCTTT,CATSRESRVLAEAFF
.,.,TRBJ2-7,TRBV6-5,TGTGCCAGCAGTTACAGTGGGGGAAGGTTTGGTTACGAGCAGTACTTC,CASSYSGGRFGYEQYF